The next 8 T cell receptor beta chains were all read from a single sample in a study of T-cell reconstitution after alpha-beta-depleted transplantation in children. The TCRbeta library was prepared with unique molecular identifiers. MiXCR was run by TCRdb on the PCR reads, yielding one entry per CDR3 protein. The table has about 98,000 distinct CDR3 sequences, less than 25% seen once; the top ten hold about a fifth. The sequences come from PBMCs, collected before TCRalphabeta/CD19-depleted stem cell transplant. All receptors derive from a boy aged 2 to 10 with acute lymphoblastic leukemia, due to receive a stem cell transplant.

This chain joins TRBV7-4 and TRBJ2-5, with a weak D call TRBD2 (5 bases). CDR3 length: 15 amino acids. CDR1 is SGHVT, CDR2 SQSDAQ, per germline. V was clipped by 8 bases and J by 2 bases, with 18 bases between them. CDR3 sequence reads: CASPWGNGKQETQYF. CDR3 DNA: TGTGCCAGCCCCTGGGGAAACGGGAAACAAGAGACCCAGTACTTC.

The chain links TRBV10-3 to TRBJ2-1, with 7 nucleotides matching TRBD1. Germline CDR1 is ENHRY and CDR2 is SYGVKD. The junction had 2 bases not matched to a gene; V was cut back by 6 bases and J by 6 bases. The CDR3 has 12 amino acids. The CDR3 bases are TGTGCCATCAGCTGGGACAGCAATGAGCAGTTCTTC. Amino acids: CAISWDSNEQFF.

The table lists this clonotype with a few counts. The rearrangement joins TRBV20-1 to TRBJ1-5; no reliable D call. The CDR3 consists of 12 residues. The germline gives CDR1 DFQATT, CDR2 SNEGSKA (reference sequence). Trimming shortened V by 3 bases and J by 4 bases, and 7 bases separated the two germline ends. CDR3 protein: CSASAGNQPQHF. For the CDR3, the DNA is TGCAGTGCTAGCGCCGGTAATCAGCCCCAGCATTTT.

This clonotype was detected a few times. The genes are TRBV20-1 and TRBJ2-5; 7 bases are a match to TRBD2. V dropped 0 bases and J dropped 5; count of bases not matched to a gene: 9. Germline V gene sequence: CDR1 DFQATT, CDR2 SNEGSKA (reference sequence). This CDR3 is built from 15 residues. CDR3 sequence (DNA): TGCAGTGCTAGAGATGGGAGGGGACGAAGGGAGACCCAGTACTTC. It specifies CSARDGRGRRETQYF.

This clonotype occurred a few times. This chain connects TRBV5-1 to TRBJ2-7; D not resolved. Trimming took 4 bases from V and 3 from J, leaving 8 bases between them. The CDR3 length is 12 residues. Germline lookup yields CDR1 SGHRS and CDR2 YFSETQ. This CDR3 reads CASSKDHYEQYF. The CDR3 DNA reads as TGCGCCAGCAGCAAGGACCACTACGAGCAGTACTTC.

CDR3 protein: CASSFGPGTSGYNEQFF. For the CDR3, the DNA is TGTGCCAGCAGCTTTGGACCCGGGACTAGCGGCTACAATGAGCAGTTCTTC. V is TRBV7-6 and J is TRBJ2-1, with 11 bases identical to TRBD2. Per germline, CDR1 SGHVS and CDR2 FNYEAQ. The CDR3 has 17 amino acids. V shed 3 bases and J 3 bases; nucleotides not matched to a gene: 7.

The chain combines TRBV4-1 with TRBJ1-2; D remains unclear. Germline CDR1 is MGHRA and CDR2 is YSYEKL. This CDR3 spans 14 amino acids. V lost 0 bases and J lost 4, with 9 bases in between. CDR3 loop: CASSQDYLSYGYTF. DNA of the CDR3: TGCGCCAGCAGCCAAGATTACCTTTCCTATGGCTACACCTTC.

Written as DNA, the CDR3 is TGTGCCAGCAGCTTAGATACAGCAGGACTGTTTTTT. Its translation is CASSLDTAGLFF. The chain combines TRBV7-2 with TRBJ1-4; D is ambiguous. Trimming removed 1 base from V and 13 bases from J, with 10 bases in between. CDR3 length equals 12 residues. Germline loops: CDR1 SGHTA, CDR2 FQGNSA.